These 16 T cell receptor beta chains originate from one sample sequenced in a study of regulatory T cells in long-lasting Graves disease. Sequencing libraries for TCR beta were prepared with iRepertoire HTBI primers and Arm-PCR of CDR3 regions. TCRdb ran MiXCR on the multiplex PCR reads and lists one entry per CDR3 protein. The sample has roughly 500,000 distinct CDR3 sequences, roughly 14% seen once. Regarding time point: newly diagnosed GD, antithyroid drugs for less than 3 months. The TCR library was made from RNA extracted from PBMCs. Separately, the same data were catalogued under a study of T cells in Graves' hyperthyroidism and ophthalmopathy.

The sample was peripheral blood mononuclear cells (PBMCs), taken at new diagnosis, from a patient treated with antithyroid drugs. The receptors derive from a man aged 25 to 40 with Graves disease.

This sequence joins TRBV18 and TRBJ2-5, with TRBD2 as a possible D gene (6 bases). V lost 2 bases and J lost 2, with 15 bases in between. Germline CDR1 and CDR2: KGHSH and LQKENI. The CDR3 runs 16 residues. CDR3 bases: TGTGCCAGCTCACCAACATTAGCGGTAATACAAGAGACCCAGTACTTC. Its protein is CASSPTLAVIQETQYF.

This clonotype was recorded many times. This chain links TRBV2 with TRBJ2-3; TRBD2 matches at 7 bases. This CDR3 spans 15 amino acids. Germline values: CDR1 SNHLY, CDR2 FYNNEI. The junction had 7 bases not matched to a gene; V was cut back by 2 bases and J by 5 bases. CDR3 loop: CASSESSGSGDTQYF. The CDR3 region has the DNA TGTGCCAGCAGTGAAAGTAGCGGGTCGGGAGATACGCAGTATTTT.

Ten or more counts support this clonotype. In DNA form, the CDR3 reads TGTGCCAGCAGCTTAGCGGGGACAGGGGGTAACATTCAGTACTTC. The encoded protein is CASSLAGTGGNIQYF. V usage is TRBV7-8 and J usage is TRBJ2-4, with 11 bases that match TRBD1. The germline V gene encodes CDR1 SGHVS and CDR2 FQNEAQ. This CDR3 has 15 amino acids. J gave up 7 bases and V 0 bases, and 2 bases lay outside the gene matches. Full variable domain (outside the CDR3, taken from reference TRBV7-8 and TRBJ2-4): GAGVSQSPRYKVAKRGQDVALRCDPISGHVSLFWYQQALGQGPEFLTYFQNEAQLDKSGLPSDRFFAERPEGSVSTLKIQRTQQEDSAVYLCASSLAGTGGNIQYFGAGTRLSVL.

CDR3 DNA: TGCAGCGTTGCCGGGGCTCACTTCCTTTACGATACGCAGTATTTT. Translating gives CSVAGAHFLYDTQYF. The genes are TRBV29-1 and TRBJ2-3, with D possibly called TRBD1 or TRBD2 (5 bases each). This CDR3 region has 15 residues. The V gene's germline CDR1 is SQVTM and CDR2 ANQGSEA. The V end was cut by 4 bases, the J end by 6 bases, with 20 bases between.

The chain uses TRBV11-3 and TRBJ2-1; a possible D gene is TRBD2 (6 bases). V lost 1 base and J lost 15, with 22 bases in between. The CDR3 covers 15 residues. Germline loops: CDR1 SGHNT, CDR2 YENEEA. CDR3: CASSLAVGGADEWFF. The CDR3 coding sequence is TGTGCCAGCAGCTTAGCCGTGGGAGGAGCGGATGAGTGGTTCTTC.

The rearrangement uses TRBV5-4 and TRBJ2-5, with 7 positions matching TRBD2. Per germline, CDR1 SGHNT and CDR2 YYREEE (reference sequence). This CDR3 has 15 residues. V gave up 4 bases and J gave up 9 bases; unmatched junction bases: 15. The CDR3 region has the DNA TGTGCCAGCAGCCAAACTCAGGGAGGGGTCGGGGCCCAGTACTTC. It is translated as CASSQTQGGVGAQYF.

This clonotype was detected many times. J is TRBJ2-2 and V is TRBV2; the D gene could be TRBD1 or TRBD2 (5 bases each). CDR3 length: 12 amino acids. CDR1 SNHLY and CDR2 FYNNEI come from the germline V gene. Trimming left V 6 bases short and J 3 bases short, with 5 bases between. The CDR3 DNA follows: TGTGCCAGCAGGGGGGACACCGGGGAGCTGTTTTTT. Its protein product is CASRGDTGELFF.

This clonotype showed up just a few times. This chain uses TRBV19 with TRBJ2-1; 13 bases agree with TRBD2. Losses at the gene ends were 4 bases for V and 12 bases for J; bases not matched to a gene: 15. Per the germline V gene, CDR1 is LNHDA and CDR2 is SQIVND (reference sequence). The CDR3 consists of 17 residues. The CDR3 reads CASSRVPGTSGAVGQFF. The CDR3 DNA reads TGTGCCAGTAGTAGGGTGCCCGGGACTAGCGGGGCCGTTGGGCAGTTCTTC. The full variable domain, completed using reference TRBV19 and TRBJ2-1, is DGGITQSPKYLFRKEGQNVTLSCEQNLNHDAMYWYRQDPGQGLRLIYYSQIVNDFQKGDIAEGYSVSREKKESFPLTVTSAQKNPTAFYLCASSRVPGTSGAVGQFFGPGTRLTVL.

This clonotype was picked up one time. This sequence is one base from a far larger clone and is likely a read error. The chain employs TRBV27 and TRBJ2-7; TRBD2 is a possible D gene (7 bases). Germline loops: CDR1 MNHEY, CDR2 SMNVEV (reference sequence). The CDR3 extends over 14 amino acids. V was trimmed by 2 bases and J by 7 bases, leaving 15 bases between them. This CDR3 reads CASSLRGGANEQYF. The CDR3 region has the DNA TGTGCCAGCAGTTTACGTGGGGGGGCCAATGAGCAGTACTTC.

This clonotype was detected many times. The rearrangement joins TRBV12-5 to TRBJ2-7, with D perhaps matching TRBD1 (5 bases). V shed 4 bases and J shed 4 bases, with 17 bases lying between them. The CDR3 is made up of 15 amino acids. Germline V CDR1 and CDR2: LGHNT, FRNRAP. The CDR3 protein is CASGSLSGYRYEQYF. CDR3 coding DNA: TGTGCTAGTGGTTCCCTTTCAGGGTATCGGTACGAGCAGTACTTC.

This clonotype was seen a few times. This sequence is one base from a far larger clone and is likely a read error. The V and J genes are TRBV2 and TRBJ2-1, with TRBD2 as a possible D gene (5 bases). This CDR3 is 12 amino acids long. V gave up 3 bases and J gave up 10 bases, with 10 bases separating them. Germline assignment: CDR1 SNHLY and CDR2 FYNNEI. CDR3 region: CASSDSDYEQFF. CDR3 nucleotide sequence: TGTGCCAGCAGTGACAGTGACTACGAGCAGTTCTTC.

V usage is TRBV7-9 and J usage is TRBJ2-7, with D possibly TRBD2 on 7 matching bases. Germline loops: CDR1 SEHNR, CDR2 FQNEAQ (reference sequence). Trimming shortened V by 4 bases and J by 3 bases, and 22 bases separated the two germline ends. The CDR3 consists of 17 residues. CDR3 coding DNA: TGTGCCAGCAGCTCTCCGGGCGGGGGCGGGACCCACTACGAGCAGTACTTC. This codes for CASSSPGGGGTHYEQYF.

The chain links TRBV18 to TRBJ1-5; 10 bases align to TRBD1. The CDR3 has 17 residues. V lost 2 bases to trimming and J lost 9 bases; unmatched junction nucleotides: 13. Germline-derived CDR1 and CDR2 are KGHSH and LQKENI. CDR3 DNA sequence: TGTGCCAGCTCACCAGGGGGGACAGGGGCATTCAGGCGGCCCCAGCATTTT. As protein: CASSPGGTGAFRRPQHF.

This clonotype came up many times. CDR3: CASSPPDRAGETQYF. CDR3 coding DNA: TGTGCCAGCTCACCACCGGACAGGGCAGGGGAGACCCAGTACTTC. The chain recombines TRBV18 with TRBJ2-5; 8 positions match TRBD1. The CDR3 is 15 amino acids. Germline values: CDR1 KGHSH, CDR2 LQKENI. The J segment lost 5 bases and the V segment lost 0 bases, leaving 5 bases of the junction unmatched. Complete variable domain (other parts from reference TRBV18 and TRBJ2-5): NAGVMQNPRHLVRRRGQEARLRCSPMKGHSHVYWYRQLPEEGLKFMVYLQKENIIDESGMPKERFSAEFPKEGPSILRIQQVVRGDSAAYFCASSPPDRAGETQYFGPGTRLLVL.

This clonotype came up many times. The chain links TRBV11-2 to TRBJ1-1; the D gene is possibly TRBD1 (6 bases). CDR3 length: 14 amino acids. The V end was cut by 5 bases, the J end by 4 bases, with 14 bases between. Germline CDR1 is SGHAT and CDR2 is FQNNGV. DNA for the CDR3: TGTGCCAGCAGCCGACTGCGAGGGGGCACTGAAGCTTTCTTT. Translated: CASSRLRGGTEAFF.

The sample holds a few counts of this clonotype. The CDR3 loop reads CASSQTGTPQQYF. CDR3 coding DNA: TGTGCCAGCAGCCAGACTGGGACTCCTCAGCAGTACTTC. The chain has TRBV6-2 or TRBV6-3 and TRBJ2-7, with D possibly matching TRBD2 (6 bases). The CDR3 is made up of 13 amino acids. In germline, CDR1 is MNHEY, CDR2 SVGEGT. V was pared by 6 bases and J by 8 bases, with 17 bases between.